One sample yielded the 8 T cell receptor beta chains listed below, sequenced in a study of human T cells and chemical hapten exposure. The library attached unique molecular identifiers to individual cDNA molecules. TCRdb redid the calling of the reads with MiXCR, one entry per CDR3 protein. The table lists around 120,000 distinct CDR3 sequences, about 8.9% of them singletons, with approximately 1.4% in the top ten. Total RNA extraction was carried out from unfractionated whole blood. The sequenced material came from whole blood. The receptors stem from a human donor in good health. Some clones in this sample may be carry-over from other donors' samples.

This clonotype has more than one count but fewer than ten. The V and J genes are TRBV12-3 or TRBV12-4 and TRBJ2-1, with TRBD2 identical over 7 bases. The CDR3 has 15 amino acids. With V trimmed by 2 bases and J by 8 bases, 9 bases remained unmatched. The CDR3 spells CASSLSSREVHEQFF. The CDR3 nucleotides are TGTGCCAGCAGTTTAAGCAGCCGGGAGGTCCATGAGCAGTTCTTC.

This clonotype has a handful of counts. The chain uses TRBV20-1 and TRBJ1-1, with a weak D call TRBD1 (5 bases). Trimming removed 5 bases from V and 6 bases from J, with 13 bases in between. The germline V gene has CDR1 DFQATT and CDR2 SNEGSKA (reference sequence). The CDR3 is made up of 12 amino acids. CDR3 DNA: TGCAGTGCTGTGGGGACCGAGGCTGAAGCTTTCTTT. It encodes CSAVGTEAEAFF.

This clonotype has just a few counts. The V gene is TRBV30, the J gene TRBJ2-7; D ambiguous. V gave up 3 bases and J gave up 0 bases, with 3 bases separating them. This CDR3 contains 11 residues. The germline V gene has CDR1 GTSNPN and CDR2 SVGIG (reference sequence). The CDR3 DNA sequence: TGTGCCTGGAGAAGCTCCTACGAGCAGTACTTC. Amino acid sequence: CAWRSSYEQYF.

The chain combines TRBV27 with TRBJ2-7; D is tentatively TRBD1 or TRBD2 (5 bases each). Germline loops: CDR1 MNHEY, CDR2 SMNVEV (reference sequence). The V end lost 0 bases, the J end lost 7 bases, and 19 bases lay between the germline ends. The CDR3 covers 16 residues. The CDR3 is CASSLSELRGVREQYF. The CDR3 coding sequence is TGTGCCAGCAGTTTATCGGAGCTTAGGGGAGTGAGGGAGCAGTACTTC.

The genes are TRBV2 and TRBJ2-2; 7 bases agree with TRBD2. CDR3 length: 14 amino acids. With 3 bases clipped from V and 3 bases from J, the junction kept 1 base outside the gene matches. Germline V gives CDR1 SNHLY, CDR2 FYNNEI. The CDR3 region is CASSEGGYTGELFF. CDR3 bases: TGTGCCAGCAGTGAGGGGGGGTACACCGGGGAGCTGTTTTTT.

Many counts were recorded for this clonotype. The chain couples TRBV12-3 or TRBV12-4 to TRBJ1-2; 7 nucleotides match TRBD1. The V gene end was trimmed by 7 bases and the J gene end by 2 bases; junction bases not matched to a gene: 7. CDR3 length: 14 amino acids. DNA for the CDR3: TGTGCCAGCACCCGGGACAGTCCCAACTATGGCTACACCTTC. Its translation is CASTRDSPNYGYTF.

A few counts support this clonotype. The CDR3 DNA follows: TGTGCCAGTAGTACCCAGGGCAACATTCAGTACTTC. This codes for CASSTQGNIQYF. The J gene is TRBJ2-4, the V gene TRBV19; tentatively, D is TRBD1 (5 bases). This CDR3 has 12 amino acids. V lost 4 bases and J 7 bases, leaving 8 bases between the germline ends. Per germline, CDR1 LNHDA and CDR2 SQIVND (reference sequence).

This chain joins TRBV19 and TRBJ2-1; 8 positions match TRBD2. V dropped 1 base and J dropped 8; count of bases not matched to a gene: 7. The CDR3 has 15 residues. The germline gives CDR1 LNHDA, CDR2 SQIVND (reference sequence). The CDR3 DNA reads as TGTGCCAGTAGTATAGTTGCGGGGGGTGGGGATGAGCAGTTCTTC. Residues: CASSIVAGGGDEQFF.